Below, 14 T cell receptor beta chains from the same sample are listed, as sequenced in a study of technical replicates of blood from a handful of donors. Repertoires were generated with immunoSEQ multiplex PCR, while TCRdb's copy carries only in-frame clones and drops some. The sample includes about 70,000 clones, around 97% of them seen just once. The specimen sequenced was T cells isolated from PBMCs. Receptors originate from a human donor in good health.

This chain uses TRBV7-9 with TRBJ1-5; the match to TRBD1 covers 8 bases. V gave up 5 bases and J gave up 0 bases; unmatched junction bases: 0. The CDR3 is made up of 14 amino acids. CDR1 and CDR2 from the germline V gene are SEHNR and FQNEAQ (reference sequence). CDR3 residues: CASSQGASNQPQHF. Here the CDR3 DNA reads TGTGCCAGCAGCCAGGGGGCTAGCAATCAGCCCCAGCATTTT.

CDR3 sequence reads: CASSLGQEETQYF. The CDR3 coding sequence is TGTGCCAGCAGCCTCGGACAGGAGGAGACCCAGTACTTC. The chain carries TRBV11-3 and TRBJ2-5, with 7 nucleotides matching TRBD1. The CDR3 runs 13 residues. In germline, CDR1 is SGHNT, CDR2 YENEEA. Trimming at V came to 5 bases and at J to 5 bases, leaving 5 bases not matched to a gene.

The CDR3 protein is CSVAPGWQGAGSEQFF. The CDR3 bases are TGCAGCGTAGCCCCCGGATGGCAGGGGGCCGGTAGTGAGCAGTTCTTC. The chain is built from TRBV29-1 and TRBJ2-1; 8 nucleotides line up with TRBD1. V shed 6 bases and J 9 bases; nucleotides not matched to a gene: 19. The CDR3 runs 16 residues. Germline V gene data show CDR1 as SQVTM and CDR2 as ANQGSEA.

The chain has TRBV7-8 and TRBJ1-5, with 12 positions matching TRBD1. V shed 6 bases and J 7 bases; nucleotides not matched to a gene: 10. The CDR3 consists of 16 residues. Germline-derived CDR1 and CDR2 are SGHVS and FQNEAQ. Written as DNA, the CDR3 is TGTGCCAGCAGTCCCGGGACAGGGGGCGCGTTGCAGCCCCAGCATTTT. Translated: CASSPGTGGALQPQHF.

The rearrangement joins TRBV6-1 to TRBJ2-7, with D perhaps matching TRBD1 (5 bases). The length of the CDR3 is 13 residues. Germline loops: CDR1 MNHNS, CDR2 SASEGT. With 3 bases removed from V and 2 bases from J, the gap between germline ends came to 8 bases. CDR3 sequence: CASSDRVPYEQYF. The CDR3 region has the DNA TGTGCCAGCAGTGACAGGGTGCCCTACGAGCAGTACTTC.

The genes are TRBV19 and TRBJ1-2, with 8 positions matching TRBD1. The trim removed 5 bases at V and 9 bases at J, leaving 14 bases unmatched. This CDR3 has 15 amino acids. Per germline, CDR1 LNHDA and CDR2 SQIVND (reference sequence). CDR3 bases: TGTGCCAGTAGTCCACCGGGACAGGTTGATGAACGCTACACCTTC. This sequence encodes CASSPPGQVDERYTF.

CDR3 sequence: CASSVVFASRSSYNEQFF. In nucleotides, the CDR3 is TGTGCCAGCAGCGTAGTCTTTGCGTCTCGGAGCTCCTACAATGAGCAGTTCTTC. The rearrangement links TRBV9 to TRBJ2-1; D gene unclear. Trimming shortened V by 0 bases and J by 0 bases, and 16 bases separated the two germline ends. Germline CDR1 SGDLS, CDR2 YYNGEE. CDR3 length equals 18 residues.

V is TRBV5-1 and J is TRBJ1-1, with TRBD1 as a possible D gene (6 bases). Deletions cut 5 bases from V and 1 base from J, with 12 bases between. Per the germline V gene, CDR1 is SGHRS and CDR2 is YFSETQ. The CDR3 is made up of 14 amino acids. Written as DNA, the CDR3 is TGCGCCAGCAGGGGACATACGGGGAACACTGAAGCTTTCTTT. It is translated as CASRGHTGNTEAFF.

The genes are TRBV28 and TRBJ1-2; D is perhaps TRBD1 (6 bases). This CDR3 is 18 amino acids long. Germline V gene lookup returns CDR1 MDHEN and CDR2 SYDVKM. Deletions cut 3 bases from V and 2 bases from J, with 22 bases between. The CDR3 DNA sequence: TGTGCCAGCAGTTTCATAAGCGGACAGAGGGATTTGAACTATGGCTACACCTTC. This encodes CASSFISGQRDLNYGYTF.

The chain is built from TRBV4-2 and TRBJ1-6; D is uncertain. V was shortened by 3 bases and J by 0 bases, with 9 bases between the two germline ends. The germline CDR1 and CDR2 sequences are LGHNA and YNFKEQ. CDR3 length: 16 residues. CDR3 nucleotides: TGTGCCAGCAGCCAGGCAGCAGGCTCCTATAATTCACCCCTCCACTTT. The encoded protein is CASSQAAGSYNSPLHF.

The chain uses TRBV29-1 and TRBJ2-2, with TRBD2 matching 9 bases. The ends lost 7 bases at V and 2 bases at J; junction bases unmatched: 5. The germline gives CDR1 SQVTM, CDR2 ANQGSEA. This CDR3 comprises 14 residues. The CDR3 spells CSGSSGINTGELFF. The CDR3 bases are TGCAGCGGTTCTAGCGGGATAAACACCGGGGAGCTGTTTTTT.

The chain has TRBV4-2 and TRBJ1-1; the D gene is possibly TRBD1 (6 bases). Per germline, CDR1 LGHNA and CDR2 YNFKEQ. V was shortened by 3 bases and J by 1 base, with 21 bases between the two germline ends. The CDR3 has 18 residues. The CDR3 spells CASSHGPGVRGENTEAFF. The CDR3 nucleotides are TGTGCCAGCAGCCATGGTCCAGGGGTGCGTGGGGAGAACACTGAAGCTTTCTTT.

This sequence joins TRBV29-1 and TRBJ1-2, with 10 nucleotides matching TRBD1. CDR3 length: 15 amino acids. V shed 1 base and J 2 bases; nucleotides not matched to a gene: 4. Germline CDR1 is SQVTM and CDR2 is ANQGSEA. The DNA of the CDR3 is TGCAGCGTTGAAGGGACAGGGGGAGCAAACTATGGCTACACCTTC. Translated, it gives CSVEGTGGANYGYTF.

The chain joins TRBV6-1 to TRBJ1-1; D gene uncertain. V shed 5 bases and J shed 7 bases, with 20 bases lying between them. The CDR3 totals 15 residues. CDR1 and CDR2 (germline): MNHNS, SASEGT. CDR3 in amino acids: CASSPHSPDRGEAFF. In DNA, the CDR3 is TGTGCCAGCAGTCCCCATTCTCCGGATCGCGGTGAAGCTTTCTTT.